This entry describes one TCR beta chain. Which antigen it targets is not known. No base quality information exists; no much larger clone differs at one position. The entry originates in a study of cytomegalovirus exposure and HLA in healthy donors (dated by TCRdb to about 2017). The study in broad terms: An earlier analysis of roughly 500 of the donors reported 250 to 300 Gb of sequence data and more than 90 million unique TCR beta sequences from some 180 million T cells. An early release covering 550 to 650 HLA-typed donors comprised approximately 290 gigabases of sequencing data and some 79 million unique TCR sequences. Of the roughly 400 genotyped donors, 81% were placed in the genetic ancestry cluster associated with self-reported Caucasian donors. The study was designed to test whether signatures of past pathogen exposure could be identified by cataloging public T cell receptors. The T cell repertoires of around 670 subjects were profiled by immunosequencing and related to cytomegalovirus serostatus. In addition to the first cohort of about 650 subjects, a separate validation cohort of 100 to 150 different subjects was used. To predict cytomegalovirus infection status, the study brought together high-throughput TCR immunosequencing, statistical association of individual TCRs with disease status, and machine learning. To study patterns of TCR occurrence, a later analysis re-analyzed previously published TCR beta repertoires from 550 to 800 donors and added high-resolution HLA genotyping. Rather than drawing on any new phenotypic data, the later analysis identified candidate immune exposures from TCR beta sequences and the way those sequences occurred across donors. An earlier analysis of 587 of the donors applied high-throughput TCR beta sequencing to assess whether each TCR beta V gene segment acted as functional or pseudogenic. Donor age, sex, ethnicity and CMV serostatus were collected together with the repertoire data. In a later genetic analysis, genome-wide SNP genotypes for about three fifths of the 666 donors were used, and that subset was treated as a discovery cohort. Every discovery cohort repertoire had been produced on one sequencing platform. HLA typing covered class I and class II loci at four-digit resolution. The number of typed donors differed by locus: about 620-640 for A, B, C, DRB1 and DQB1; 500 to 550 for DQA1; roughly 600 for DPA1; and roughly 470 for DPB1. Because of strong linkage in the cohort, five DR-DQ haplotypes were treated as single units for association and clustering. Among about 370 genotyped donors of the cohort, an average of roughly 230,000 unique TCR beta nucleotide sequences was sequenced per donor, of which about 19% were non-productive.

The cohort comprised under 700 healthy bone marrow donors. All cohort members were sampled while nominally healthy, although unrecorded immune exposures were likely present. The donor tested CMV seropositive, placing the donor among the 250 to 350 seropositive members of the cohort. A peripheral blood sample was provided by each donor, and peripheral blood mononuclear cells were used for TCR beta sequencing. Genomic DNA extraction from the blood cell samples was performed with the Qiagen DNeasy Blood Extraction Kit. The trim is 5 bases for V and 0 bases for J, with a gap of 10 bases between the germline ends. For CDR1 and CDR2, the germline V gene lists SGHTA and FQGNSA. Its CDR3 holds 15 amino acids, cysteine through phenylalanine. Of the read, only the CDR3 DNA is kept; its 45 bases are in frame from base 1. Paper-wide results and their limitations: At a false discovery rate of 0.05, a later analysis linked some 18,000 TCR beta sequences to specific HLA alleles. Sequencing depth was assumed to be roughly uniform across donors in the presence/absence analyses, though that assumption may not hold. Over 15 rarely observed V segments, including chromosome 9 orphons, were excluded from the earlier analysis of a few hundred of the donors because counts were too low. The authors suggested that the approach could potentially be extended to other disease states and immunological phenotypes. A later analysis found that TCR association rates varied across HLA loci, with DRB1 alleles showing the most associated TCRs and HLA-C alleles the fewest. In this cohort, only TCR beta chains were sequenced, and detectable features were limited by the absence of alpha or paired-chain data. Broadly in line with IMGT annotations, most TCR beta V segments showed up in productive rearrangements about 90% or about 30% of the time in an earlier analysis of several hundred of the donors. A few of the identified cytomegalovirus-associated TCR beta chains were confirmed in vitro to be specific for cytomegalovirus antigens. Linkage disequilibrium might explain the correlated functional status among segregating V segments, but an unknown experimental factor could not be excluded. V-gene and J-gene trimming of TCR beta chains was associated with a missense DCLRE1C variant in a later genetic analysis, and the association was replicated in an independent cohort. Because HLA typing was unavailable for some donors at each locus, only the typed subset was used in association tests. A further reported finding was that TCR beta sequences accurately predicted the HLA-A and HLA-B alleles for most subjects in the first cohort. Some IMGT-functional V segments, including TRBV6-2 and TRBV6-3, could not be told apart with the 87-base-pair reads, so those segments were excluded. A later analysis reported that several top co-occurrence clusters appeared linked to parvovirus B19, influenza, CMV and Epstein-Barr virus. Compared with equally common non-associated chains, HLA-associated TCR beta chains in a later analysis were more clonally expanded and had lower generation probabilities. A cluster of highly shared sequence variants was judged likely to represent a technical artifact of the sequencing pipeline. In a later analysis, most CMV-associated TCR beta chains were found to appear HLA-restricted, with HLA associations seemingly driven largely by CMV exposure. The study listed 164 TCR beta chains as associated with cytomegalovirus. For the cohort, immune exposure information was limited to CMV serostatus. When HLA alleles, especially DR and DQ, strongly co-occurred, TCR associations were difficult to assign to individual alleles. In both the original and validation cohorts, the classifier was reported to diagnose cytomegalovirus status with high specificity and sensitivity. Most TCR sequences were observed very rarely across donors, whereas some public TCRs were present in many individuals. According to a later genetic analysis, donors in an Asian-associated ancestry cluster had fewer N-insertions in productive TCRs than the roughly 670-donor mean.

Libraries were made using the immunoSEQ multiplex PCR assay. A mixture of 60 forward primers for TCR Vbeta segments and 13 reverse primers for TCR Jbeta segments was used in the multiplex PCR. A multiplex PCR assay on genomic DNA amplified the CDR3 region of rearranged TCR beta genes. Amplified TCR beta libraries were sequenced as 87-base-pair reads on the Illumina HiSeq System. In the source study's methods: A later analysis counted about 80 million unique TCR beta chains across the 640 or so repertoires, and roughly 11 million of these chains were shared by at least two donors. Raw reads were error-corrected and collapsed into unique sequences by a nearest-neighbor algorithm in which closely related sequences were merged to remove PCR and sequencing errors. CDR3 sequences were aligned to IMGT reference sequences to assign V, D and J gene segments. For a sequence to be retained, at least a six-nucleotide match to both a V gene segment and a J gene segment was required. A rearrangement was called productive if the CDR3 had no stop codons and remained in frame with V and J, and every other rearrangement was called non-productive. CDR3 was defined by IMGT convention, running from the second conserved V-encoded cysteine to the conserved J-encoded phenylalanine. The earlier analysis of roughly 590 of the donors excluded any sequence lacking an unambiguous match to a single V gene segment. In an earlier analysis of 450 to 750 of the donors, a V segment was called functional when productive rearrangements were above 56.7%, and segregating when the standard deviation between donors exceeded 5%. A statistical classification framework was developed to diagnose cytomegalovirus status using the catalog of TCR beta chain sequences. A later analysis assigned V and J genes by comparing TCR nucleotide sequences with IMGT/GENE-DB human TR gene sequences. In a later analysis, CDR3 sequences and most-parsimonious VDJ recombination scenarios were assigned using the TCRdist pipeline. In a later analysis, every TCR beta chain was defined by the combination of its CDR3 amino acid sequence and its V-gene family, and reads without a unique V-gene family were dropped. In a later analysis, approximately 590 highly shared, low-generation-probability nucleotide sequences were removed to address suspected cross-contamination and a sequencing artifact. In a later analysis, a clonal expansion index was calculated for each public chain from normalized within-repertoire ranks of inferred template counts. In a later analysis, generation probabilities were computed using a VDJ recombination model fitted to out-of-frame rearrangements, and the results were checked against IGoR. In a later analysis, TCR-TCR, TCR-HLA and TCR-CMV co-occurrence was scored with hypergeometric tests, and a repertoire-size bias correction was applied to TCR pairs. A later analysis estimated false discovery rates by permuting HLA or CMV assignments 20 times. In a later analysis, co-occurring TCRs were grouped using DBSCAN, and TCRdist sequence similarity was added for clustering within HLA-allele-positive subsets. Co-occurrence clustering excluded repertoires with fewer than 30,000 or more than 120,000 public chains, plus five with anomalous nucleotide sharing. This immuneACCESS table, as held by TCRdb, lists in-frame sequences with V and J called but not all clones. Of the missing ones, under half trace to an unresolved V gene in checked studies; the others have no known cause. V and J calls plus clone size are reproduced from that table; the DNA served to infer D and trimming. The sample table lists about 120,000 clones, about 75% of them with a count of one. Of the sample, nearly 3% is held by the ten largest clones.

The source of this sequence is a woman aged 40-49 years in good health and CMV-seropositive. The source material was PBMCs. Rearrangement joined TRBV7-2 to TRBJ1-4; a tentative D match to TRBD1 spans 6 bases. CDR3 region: CASSPNRATNEKLFF. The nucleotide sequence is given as TGTGCCAGCAGCCCCAACAGGGCAACTAATGAAAAACTGTTTTTT. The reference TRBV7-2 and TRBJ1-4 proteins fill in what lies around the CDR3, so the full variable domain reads GAGVSQSPSNKVTEKGKDVELRCDPISGHTALYWYRQSLGQGLEFLIYFQGNSAPDKSGLPSDRFSAERTGGSVSTLTIQRTQQEDSAVYLCASSPNRATNEKLFFGSGTQLSVL.